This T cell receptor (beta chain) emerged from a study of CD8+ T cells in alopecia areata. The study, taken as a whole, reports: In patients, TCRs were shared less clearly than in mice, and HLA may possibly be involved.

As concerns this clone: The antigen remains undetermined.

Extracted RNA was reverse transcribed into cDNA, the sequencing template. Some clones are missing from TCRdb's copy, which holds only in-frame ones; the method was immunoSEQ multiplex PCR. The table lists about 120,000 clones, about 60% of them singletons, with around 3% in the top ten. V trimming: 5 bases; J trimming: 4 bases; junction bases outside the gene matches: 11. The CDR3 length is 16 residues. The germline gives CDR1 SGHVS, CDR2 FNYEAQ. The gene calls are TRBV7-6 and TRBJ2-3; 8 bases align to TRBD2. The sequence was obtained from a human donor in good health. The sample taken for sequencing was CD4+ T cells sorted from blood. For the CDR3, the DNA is TGTGCCAGCAGCCCCTGGGCGGGGGGTACAGCAGATACGCAGTATTTT. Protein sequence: CASSPWAGGTADTQYF.